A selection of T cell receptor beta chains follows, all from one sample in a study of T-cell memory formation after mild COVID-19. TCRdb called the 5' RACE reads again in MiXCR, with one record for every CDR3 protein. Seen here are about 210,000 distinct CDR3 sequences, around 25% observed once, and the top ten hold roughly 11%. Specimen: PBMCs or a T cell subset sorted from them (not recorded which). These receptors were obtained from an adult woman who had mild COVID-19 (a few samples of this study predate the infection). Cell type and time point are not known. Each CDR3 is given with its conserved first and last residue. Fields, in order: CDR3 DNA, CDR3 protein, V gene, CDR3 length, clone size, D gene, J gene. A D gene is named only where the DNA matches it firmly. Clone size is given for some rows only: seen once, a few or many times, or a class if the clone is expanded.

TGTGCCTGGAGTCCCCAAAATGAGCAGTTCTTC | CAWSPQNEQFF | TRBV30 | 11 | few | NA | TRBJ2-1
TGTGCCAGCAGCTTAGTCGGGACAGGGAGTGCCGGGGAGCTGTTTTTT | CASSLVGTGSAGELFF | TRBV7-9 | 16 | NA | TRBD1 | TRBJ2-2
TGCGCCAGCAGCTTCCGACAGGGTGTGGGAGGTAATGAAAAACTGTTTTTT | CASSFRQGVGGNEKLFF | TRBV5-1 | 17 | NA | TRBD1 | TRBJ1-4
TGCAGTGCTAGCCGACCTACGGGTGAGCAGTTCTTC | CSASRPTGEQFF | TRBV20-1 | 12 | NA | NA | TRBJ2-1
TGTGCCAGCAGCTTCCTTACGTCCAGCCCCTACGAGCAGTACTTC | CASSFLTSSPYEQYF | TRBV7-9 | 15 | NA | NA | TRBJ2-7
TGTGCCAGCAGCCCGGAGGGAGGTTACTCTGGAAACACCATATATTTT | CASSPEGGYSGNTIYF | TRBV6-6 | 16 | NA | NA | TRBJ1-3
TGTGCCAGCAGTTTACCAACTAGCGGGAGGGTGGATGAGCAGTTCTTC | CASSLPTSGRVDEQFF | TRBV28 | 16 | NA | TRBD2 | TRBJ2-1
TGCGCCAGCAGCCAAGATTTGACTCGCGGGAGATCGTCCTACGAGCAGTACTTC | CASSQDLTRGRSSYEQYF | TRBV4-3 | 18 | NA | TRBD2 | TRBJ2-7
TGCGCCAGCAGCGTTCCACGGGAGGGCCAGTATGAGCAGTTCTTC | CASSVPREGQYEQFF | TRBV5-1 | 15 | NA | TRBD2 | TRBJ2-1
TGTGCCAGCAGTTTAAGCAGGGGCGCAAACGGGGAGCTGTTTTTT | CASSLSRGANGELFF | TRBV12-3/TRBV12-4 | 15 | NA | NA | TRBJ2-2
TGTGCCAGCAGCCCAACGACAGGGAAGAAAGAGACCCAGTACTTC | CASSPTTGKKETQYF | TRBV7-8 | 15 | NA | TRBD1 | TRBJ2-5
TGTGCCAGCAGGCCAGGGACTGTCTCTGAAGCTTTCTTT | CASRPGTVSEAFF | TRBV12-3/TRBV12-4 | 13 | NA | NA | TRBJ1-1
TGTGCCAGCAGCTTGGTGACCTGGTTCTTC | CASSLVTWFF | TRBV7-9 | 10 | NA | NA | TRBJ2-1
TGCAGCGTTGGGGCCGGACAGGTAGTTTTTGGCTACACCTTC | CSVGAGQVVFGYTF | TRBV29-1 | 14 | few | TRBD1 | TRBJ1-2
TGTGCCAGCAGCTTAAGAGTCTCTGGGGCCAACGTCCTGACTTTC | CASSLRVSGANVLTF | TRBV7-8 | 15 | few | NA | TRBJ2-6
TGTGCCACCAGTGATCCGGGACAGGGGAAGACCCAGTACTTC | CATSDPGQGKTQYF | TRBV24-1 | 14 | few | TRBD1 | TRBJ2-5
TGTGCCAGCAGCTTAGAACCGAGCAGGCGGCATATCGGTTTCTTT | CASSLEPSRRHIGFF | TRBV7-2 | 15 | many | NA | TRBJ1-1
TGCAGTGTCATAGCGGGAGAGTCCTACGAGCAGTACTTC | CSVIAGESYEQYF | TRBV20-1 | 13 | few | TRBD2 | TRBJ2-7
TGTGCCAGCAGTTACTCTACAGGGGGCAGAACAGATACGCAGTATTTT | CASSYSTGGRTDTQYF | TRBV6-5 | 16 | NA | TRBD1 | TRBJ2-3
TGTGCCAGCAGCCGGAGAGCCAGCAGAGATGAGCAGTTCTTC | CASSRRASRDEQFF | TRBV7-2 | 14 | few | NA | TRBJ2-1
TGTGCCAGCTCTCAGATCGCGGGACCTGGGAAGCATACGCAGTATTTT | CASSQIAGPGKHTQYF | TRBV18 | 16 | few | NA | TRBJ2-3
TGCAGTGCTAGAGATCGGCTAGCGGGGGACAATGAGCAGTTCTTC | CSARDRLAGDNEQFF | TRBV20-1 | 15 | NA | TRBD2 | TRBJ2-1
TGTGCCAGTAGTATCGGCGGTAAACTTAATGAAAAACTGTTTTTT | CASSIGGKLNEKLFF | TRBV19 | 15 | NA | NA | TRBJ1-4
TGCGCCAGCAGCCAAGATCATCGGCCGAACAATGAGCAGTTCTTC | CASSQDHRPNNEQFF | TRBV4-3 | 15 | few | NA | TRBJ2-1
TGCGCCAGCAGCCAAGATGCTCTCCTAGCGGGGCGACCTAGCACAGATACGCAGTATTTT | CASSQDALLAGRPSTDTQYF | TRBV4-1 | 20 | few | TRBD2 | TRBJ2-3
TGCGCCAGCAGCCGAAACACTCCGGACGGATCCTACGAGCAGTACTTC | CASSRNTPDGSYEQYF | TRBV4-1 | 16 | NA | NA | TRBJ2-7
TGTGCCAGCAGGGGACAGGGCAGGTATAATTCACCCCTCCACTTT | CASRGQGRYNSPLHF | TRBV12-3/TRBV12-4 | 15 | few | TRBD1 | TRBJ1-6
TGTGCCAGCGGTCTCGCAGATACGCAGTATTTT | CASGLADTQYF | TRBV6-6 | 11 | once | NA | TRBJ2-3
TGTGCCACCGGGGCGGGAACCTACAATGAGCAGTTCTTC | CATGAGTYNEQFF | TRBV4-2 | 13 | few | NA | TRBJ2-1
TGTGCCACCAGTGAACGACCAACTAGGGGCTTCACAGATACGCAGTATTTT | CATSERPTRGFTDTQYF | TRBV24-1 | 17 | NA | NA | TRBJ2-3
TGCGCCAGCAGCTCGACAGGTGGGGGGCAGTACTTC | CASSSTGGGQYF | TRBV5-1 | 12 | few | NA | TRBJ2-7
TGTGCCAGCAGCTTAGACAGGGAAGATAATTCACCCCTCCACTTT | CASSLDREDNSPLHF | TRBV7-8 | 15 | few | NA | TRBJ1-6
TGTGCCAGCAGCCAAGAATCTTCGGGGGGAGAAGAGACCCAGTACTTC | CASSQESSGGEETQYF | TRBV3-1 | 16 | few | TRBD2 | TRBJ2-5
TGTGCCAGCAGCCCCCTAGCGGATAACACCGGGGAGCTGTTTTTT | CASSPLADNTGELFF | TRBV12-3/TRBV12-4 | 15 | few | TRBD2 | TRBJ2-2
TGCGCCAGCAGCCCAGGGGACAGGGAAGTCGGTCGCGAGCAGTACTTC | CASSPGDREVGREQYF | TRBV5-1 | 16 | few | TRBD1 | TRBJ2-7
TGTGCCAGTGACAGGTCCCTCTATGGCTACACCTTC | CASDRSLYGYTF | TRBV6-1 | 12 | few | NA | TRBJ1-2
TGTGCCAGCAGCTCCCGACGACTAGCGGGACTCTACGAGCAGTACTTC | CASSSRRLAGLYEQYF | TRBV7-8 | 16 | NA | TRBD2 | TRBJ2-7
TGCAGTGCTAGAGATAAAAAGCGGACTCATAACACTGAAGCTTTCTTT | CSARDKKRTHNTEAFF | TRBV20-1 | 16 | NA | NA | TRBJ1-1
TGCAGTGCTAGGGCTCGTTGGAATGAGCAGTTCTTC | CSARARWNEQFF | TRBV20-1 | 12 | NA | NA | TRBJ2-1
TGTGCCTGGAGCCGCACGTCTTTCCGGTCCTACGAGCAGTACTTC | CAWSRTSFRSYEQYF | TRBV30 | 15 | NA | NA | TRBJ2-7
TGTGCCAGCAGTTCCTCCGGACTAGCGGGACCCCACTCCTACGAGCAGTACTTC | CASSSSGLAGPHSYEQYF | TRBV2 | 18 | NA | TRBD2 | TRBJ2-7
TGTGCCAGCAGTCGGCAGGATACGATAGGTGGAAACACCATATATTTT | CASSRQDTIGGNTIYF | TRBV6-6 | 16 | many | NA | TRBJ1-3
TGTGCCAGCAGTCCCAGGACGGCGAATAGCAATCAGCCCCAGCATTTT | CASSPRTANSNQPQHF | TRBV12-3/TRBV12-4 | 16 | few | NA | TRBJ1-5
TGCGCCAGCAGCTTGGATGCGGCGAATCAGCCCCAGCATTTT | CASSLDAANQPQHF | TRBV5-1 | 14 | NA | NA | TRBJ1-5
TGCAGTGCTAGCCCGCGGGAGCACCTCACAGATACGCAGTATTTT | CSASPREHLTDTQYF | TRBV20-1 | 15 | NA | TRBD2 | TRBJ2-3
TGTGCCAGCAGTTACTCAGGGGGGAGCTATGGCTACACCTTC | CASSYSGGSYGYTF | TRBV6-5 | 14 | few | NA | TRBJ1-2
TGTGCCACGAGAGGGACGCAGAATGAGCAGTTCTTC | CATRGTQNEQFF | TRBV24-1 | 12 | NA | NA | TRBJ2-1
TGCAGTGCTAGGGAGACAGGGCTCAGCTCCTACGAGCAGTACTTC | CSARETGLSSYEQYF | TRBV20-1 | 15 | NA | TRBD1 | TRBJ2-7